The rows below give T cell receptor beta chains drawn from one sample of a study of spatial heterogeneity in lung cancer. Each CDR3 protein gets one entry after TCRdb re-called the 5' RACE reads with MiXCR. This table holds 50,000 to 60,000 distinct CDR3 sequences, 7.4% found once. Sequenced material: PBMCs, taken at follow-up. The source of these receptors is a female donor with early-stage non-small cell lung cancer. Each CDR3 is given with its conserved first and last residue. D genes are given only for firm matches. Size values are once, few and many counts, or a class for expanded clones, and some rows have none.

v_gene	j_gene	d_gene	abundance	CDR3nt	CDR3aa
TRBV3-1	TRBJ2-1	.	many	TGTGCCAGCAGCCAAGGGGCGATTTGGCGAGGGGAAGCTTCCAATGAGCAGTTCTTC	CASSQGAIWRGEASNEQFF
TRBV9	TRBJ2-3	TRBD2	many	TGTGCCAGCAGCGTAGCGGGGGGGCACACAGATACGCAGTATTTT	CASSVAGGHTDTQYF
TRBV29-1	TRBJ2-5	.	many	TGCAGCGCCCCGGGGCCCCTTAGACAGACCCAGTACTTC	CSAPGPLRQTQYF
TRBV7-2	TRBJ1-6	.	many	TGTGCCAGCAGCCGCCGGGGGTTGAATTCACCCCTCCACTTT	CASSRRGLNSPLHF
TRBV18	TRBJ2-7	TRBD1	.	TGTGCCAGCTCACCGTCAATAGGGACAGCGTACGAGCAGTACTTC	CASSPSIGTAYEQYF
TRBV20-1	TRBJ2-7	TRBD2	many	TGCAGTGCTAGAGACGGGACTAGCGGTAACGAGCAGTACTTC	CSARDGTSGNEQYF
TRBV12-3/TRBV12-4	TRBJ1-1	TRBD1	few	TGTGCCAGCAGCCGAGGGGGCACCTTAAACACTGAAGCTTTCTTT	CASSRGGTLNTEAFF
TRBV14	TRBJ1-2	.	many	TGTGCCAGCAGCCAAGTCGACAGTGGCCGTGGCTACACCTTC	CASSQVDSGRGYTF
TRBV7-3	TRBJ1-2	.	many	TGTGCCAGCAGCTTAAGAGACTATGGCTACACCTTC	CASSLRDYGYTF
TRBV10-1	TRBJ2-2	TRBD1	many	TGCGCCAGCAGTGAGTGGACAGGGATTCGCGGCGAGCTGTTTTTT	CASSEWTGIRGELFF
TRBV12-5	TRBJ2-4	TRBD1	many	TGTGCTAGTGGTTTGGGGACAGGGGGCGATAGGAACATTCAGTACTTC	CASGLGTGGDRNIQYF
TRBV3-1	TRBJ2-3	TRBD1	many	TGTGCCAGCAGCCCCCGGACAGGGCGGACAGATACGCAGTATTTT	CASSPRTGRTDTQYF
TRBV6-5	TRBJ2-7	.	few	TGTGCCAGCAGTTACGATATACAGAGCTACGAGCAGTACTTC	CASSYDIQSYEQYF
TRBV7-9	TRBJ1-1	.	few	TGTGCCAGCAGCTTAGAAGGGGGTCCTGAAGCTTTCTTT	CASSLEGGPEAFF
TRBV5-1	TRBJ2-1	TRBD2	.	TGCGCCAGCAGCCTTCCTAGCGGGGGGATCCCCGATGAGCAGTTCTTC	CASSLPSGGIPDEQFF
TRBV3-1	TRBJ1-1	.	many	TGTGCCAGCAGCCATGGAGGGTACACTGAAGCTTTCTTT	CASSHGGYTEAFF
TRBV6-5	TRBJ2-7	.	.	TGTGCCAGCAGTTACCCCGCCAGGCCCCACGAGCAGTACTTC	CASSYPARPHEQYF
TRBV9	TRBJ1-2	.	many	TGTGCCAGCAGCGGAGACACGGACCAAAACTATGGCTACACCTTC	CASSGDTDQNYGYTF
TRBV10-3	TRBJ2-3	TRBD2	few	TGTGCCATCAGTGAGTCGGGACTAGCGAGAGATACGCAGTATTTT	CAISESGLARDTQYF
TRBV6-8	TRBJ1-1	.	many	TGTGCCAGCAACCAGGAGTTTGTAGGGACTGAAGCTTTCTTT	CASNQEFVGTEAFF
TRBV15	TRBJ2-7	TRBD2	many	TGTGCCACCAGCAGAGGGACTAGCGGGGCATACGAGCAGTACTTC	CATSRGTSGAYEQYF
TRBV12-3/TRBV12-4	TRBJ1-5	.	few	TGTGCCAGCAGTACCGCTGCGAAGGGAAACAGCAATCAGCCCCAGCATTTT	CASSTAAKGNSNQPQHF
TRBV19	TRBJ1-5	TRBD1	many	TGTGCCAGTGGGCCTGGGCAGGGGGCGTACGGGCAGCCCCAGCATTTT	CASGPGQGAYGQPQHF
TRBV18	TRBJ2-7	TRBD1	many	TGTGCCAGCTCAACCAACAGGGGTTTCTACGAGCAGTACTTC	CASSTNRGFYEQYF
TRBV6-1	TRBJ2-1	TRBD2	many	TGTGCCAGCAGTGAAGATAGCGGGGGGGACGATGAGCAGTTCTTC	CASSEDSGGDDEQFF
TRBV5-4	TRBJ2-7	.	.	TGTGCCAGCAGCTTCCGCCGAGAGGAAAACGAGCAGTACTTC	CASSFRREENEQYF
TRBV28	TRBJ1-1	.	many	TGTGCCAGCGGGGGGGAAACTGAAGCTTTCTTT	CASGGETEAFF
TRBV19	TRBJ2-1	.	many	TGTGCCAGTACCAATAGGTGGGAATCCTCCTACAATGAGCAGTTCTTC	CASTNRWESSYNEQFF
TRBV12-3/TRBV12-4	TRBJ1-6	.	.	TGTGCCAGCACCCCCTCAGGGGTCAATTCACCCCTCCACTTT	CASTPSGVNSPLHF
TRBV20-1	TRBJ2-2	TRBD2	.	TGCAGTGCTAGAGATGCTAGCGGGGGCTCGGACACCGGGGAGCTGTTTTTT	CSARDASGGSDTGELFF
TRBV13	TRBJ1-5	.	many	TGTGCCAGCAGCACAGGGAATCAGCCCCAGCATTTT	CASSTGNQPQHF
TRBV2	TRBJ2-5	.	few	TGTGCCATGACGGAGACCCAGTACTTC	CAMTETQYF
TRBV6-6	TRBJ1-2	.	.	TGTGCCAGCAGTTACGAGCCCAGGCCCGCGACTGGCTACACCTTC	CASSYEPRPATGYTF
TRBV6-2/TRBV6-3	TRBJ2-6	TRBD2	many	TGTGCCAGCAGTTACCCTAGCGGGGGCCACTCTGGGGCCAACGTCCTGACTTTC	CASSYPSGGHSGANVLTF
TRBV28	TRBJ1-1	.	.	TGTGCCAACAGTCCATTAATGGCCGAAGCTTTCTTT	CANSPLMAEAFF
TRBV7-8	TRBJ2-1	.	many	TGTGCCAGCAGCTTGGCGGGGTTCTCCTACAATGAGCAGTTCTTC	CASSLAGFSYNEQFF
TRBV28	TRBJ2-7	.	many	TGTGCCAGCGCCTGGGGATCCTACGAGCAGTACTTC	CASAWGSYEQYF
TRBV19	TRBJ2-2	.	many	TGTGCCAGTACTTTCTCTAAACCATTCTCGAACACCGGGGAGCTGTTTTTT	CASTFSKPFSNTGELFF
TRBV6-5	TRBJ1-3	TRBD1	.	TGTGCCAGTCGGACAGGGGCTGGAAACACCATATATTTT	CASRTGAGNTIYF
TRBV12-3/TRBV12-4	TRBJ2-5	.	.	TGTGCCAGCAGCCGACAGGTTTTTGAGACCCAGTACTTC	CASSRQVFETQYF
TRBV7-6	TRBJ1-5	.	many	TGTGCCAGCAGCTTAGCACCGAGTGGTCAGCCCCAGCATTTT	CASSLAPSGQPQHF
TRBV10-2	TRBJ2-6	.	few	TGCGCCAGCAGTGAGACCGGGGCCAACGTCCTGACTTTC	CASSETGANVLTF
TRBV29-1	TRBJ1-3	.	many	TGCAGCGTGGAGGGACGGAACTCTGGAAACACCATATATTTT	CSVEGRNSGNTIYF
TRBV5-1	TRBJ1-1	.	many	TGCGCCAGCAGCTTGGAGACATTCGTCGGTGAAGCTTTCTTT	CASSLETFVGEAFF
TRBV20-1	TRBJ1-3	.	many	TGCAGTGCTGCCGCAATCTCCTCTGGAAACACCATATATTTT	CSAAAISSGNTIYF
TRBV5-1	TRBJ1-1	.	many	TGCGCCAGCAGCTTCGACGGAACGAACACTGAAGCTTTCTTT	CASSFDGTNTEAFF
TRBV20-1	TRBJ2-1	TRBD1	.	TGCAGTGCTCCACCGGGACAGGGGGTATTGGATGAGCAGTTCTTC	CSAPPGQGVLDEQFF
TRBV5-1	TRBJ2-3	.	many	TGCGCCAGCCGATTCTCCGGGACTCTCACAGATACGCAGTATTTT	CASRFSGTLTDTQYF
TRBV20-1	TRBJ2-3	.	many	TGCAGTCCAGAGGGACCTCAGAGGGGCACAGATACGCAGTATTTT	CSPEGPQRGTDTQYF
TRBV2	TRBJ2-3	TRBD2	few	TGTGCCAGCAGCCCTAGCGGGTCCTACACAGATACGCAGTATTTT	CASSPSGSYTDTQYF
TRBV5-1	TRBJ2-3	TRBD2	few	TGCGCCAGCAGCTGGGGCCCGGGACTAGCGGGAGATACTAGCACAGATACGCAGTATTTT	CASSWGPGLAGDTSTDTQYF
TRBV20-1	TRBJ2-2	.	many	TGCAGTGGAGGGGGAGACACCGGGGAGCTGTTTTTT	CSGGGDTGELFF